This T cell receptor (beta chain) comes out of a study of T cells after yellow fever vaccination. Study overall: Researchers used SMART-Seq v4 Ultra Low Input to prepare fractions that had low cell numbers. Study-wide points: Though it reached lower strength, the secondary response hit its peak faster, day 5 versus 15. Booster samples showed a return of most primary-vaccination clones (about 97% CD4, over 70% CD8).

TCRdb used MiXCR to reprocess the 5' RACE reads, holding one entry per CDR3 protein. Of approximately 350,000 distinct CDR3 sequences listed, 11% are singletons. As to this clonotype: Its antigen is unknown.

Germline V gene sequence: CDR1 SGHAT, CDR2 FQNNGV. Trimming shortened V by 3 bases and J by 0 bases, and 10 bases separated the two germline ends. The CDR3 sequence is 15 residues long. The clonotype comes from a man younger than 35 who received the YFV17D yellow fever vaccine. Sequenced here: PBMCs, sampled on the day of the first yellow fever vaccination. The genes are TRBV11-2 and TRBJ2-3; tentatively, D is TRBD2 (6 bases). CDR3 in amino acids: CASSLTSPSTDTQYF. The CDR3 coding sequence is TGTGCCAGCAGCTTGACTAGTCCTAGCACAGATACGCAGTATTTT.